These 27 T cell receptor beta chains came from one sample sequenced in a study of T cell repertoires in aging, cancer and after chemotherapy (dated by TCRdb to between 2018 and 2021). Instead of sorted cells or RNA, genomic DNA extracted from peripheral blood served as the source for amplifying TCR beta rearrangements. Sequencing was carried out with an Illumina MiSeq. Rearranged TRB sequences spanning V, D and J segments were amplified in a multiplex touch-down PCR with a mixed TRB-A/B primer pool. The public reads were quality trimmed at Q25 with fastp and then assembled into clones with MiXCR by TCRdb, keeping productive beta chains. Under each unique CDR3 protein, matching rows form one entry showing the most common genes and DNA. Present in this sample are about 1,400 distinct CDR3 sequences, around 48% of which were seen just once. Together, the top ten hold around 40% of the sample. Sequences were obtained from blood. The source is a human donor with a blood cancer.

This chain joins TRBV20-1 and TRBJ1-2; no clear D gene. Trimming removed 6 bases from V and 7 bases from J, with 21 bases in between. Germline assignment: CDR1 DFQATT and CDR2 SNEGSKA (reference sequence). This CDR3 contains 14 residues. The CDR3 region is CSAIGKRPAGGYTF. The CDR3 nucleotides are TGCAGTGCCATAGGGAAACGCCCTGCAGGTGGCTACACCTTC.

This clonotype was seen a single time. This may arise from a read error, as a much more abundant clone is one base away. The V gene is TRBV29-1, the J gene TRBJ1-5; D unclear. This CDR3 spans 13 amino acids. Germline values: CDR1 SQVTM, CDR2 ANQGSEA. CDR3 bases: TGCAGCGTTAGTACTAGGAGCAATCAGCCCAAGCATTTT. Its translation is CSVSTRSNQPKHF. The complete variable domain, with remaining parts taken from reference TRBV29-1 and TRBJ1-5, reads SAVISQKPSRDICQRGTSLTIQCQVDSQVTMMFWYRQQPGQSLTLIATANQGSEATYESGFVIDKFPISRPNLTFSTLTVSNMSPEDSSIYLCSVSTRSNQPKHFGDGTRLSIL.

The chain is built from TRBV7-3 and TRBJ2-3; a weak D match, TRBD2 (7 bases). This CDR3 is 15 amino acids long. Germline assignment: CDR1 SGHTA and CDR2 FQGTGA. V lost 5 bases, J lost 7 bases, and 19 bases lay in between. CDR3 amino acids: CASSLWAGAVNTQYF. The DNA for the CDR3 is TGTGCCAGCAGCCTCTGGGCGGGGGCCGTTAATACGCAGTATTTT.

The chain employs TRBV28 and TRBJ2-5; D perhaps matches TRBD1 (6 bases). This CDR3 is built from 17 residues. V was shortened by 5 bases and J by 6 bases, with 25 bases between the two germline ends. In germline, CDR1 is MDHEN, CDR2 SYDVKM. The CDR3 protein is CASSPLAQAGAWKTQYF. The CDR3 nucleotides read TGTGCCAGCAGTCCATTGGCCCAGGCAGGGGCATGGAAGACCCAGTACTTC.

A remark on this clonotype: Sequence at one end of the junction differs from germline and may be a read error. The chain couples TRBV5-6 to TRBJ2-3; 10 bases line up with TRBD1. Germline CDR1 is SGHDT and CDR2 is YYEEEE. This CDR3 is built from 16 residues. The CDR3 region is CASSLLGQGKTDKQYF. The CDR3 bases are TGTGCCAGCAGCTTGCTGGGACAGGGGAAGACAGATAAGCAGTATTTT.

The rearrangement joins TRBV5-4 to TRBJ2-5; the D gene is possibly TRBD1 (6 bases). CDR3 length: 15 residues. The germline gives CDR1 SGHNT, CDR2 YYREEE (reference sequence). Trimming cost V 3 bases and J 5 bases, with 17 bases left between them. CDR3 loop: CASSSVQGSGETQYF. The CDR3 DNA sequence: TGTGCCAGCAGCTCAGTACAGGGTTCGGGGGAGACCCAGTACTTC.

V gene TRBV19 combines with J gene TRBJ1-4, with a tentative D call TRBD1 (6 bases). The germline V gene encodes CDR1 LNHDA and CDR2 SQIVND (reference sequence). CDR3 length equals 14 residues. V shed 4 bases and J shed 14 bases, with 20 bases lying between them. CDR3 loop: CASSSSGTLRDLFF. The CDR3 DNA sequence: TGTGCCAGTAGTAGCTCCGGGACATTGCGTGACCTGTTTTTT.

This clonotype was picked up a small number of times. This rearrangement joins TRBV6-4 to TRBJ2-3; 9 nucleotides agree with TRBD2. This CDR3 contains 14 residues. Trimming cost V 3 bases and J 3 bases; bases outside gene matches: 1. CDR1 MRHNA and CDR2 SNTAGT come from the germline V gene. The CDR3 is CASSELAGTDTQYF. The DNA for the CDR3 is TGTGCCAGCAGTGAACTAGCGGGTACAGATACGCAGTATTTT.

The chain is built from TRBV12-3 or TRBV12-4 and TRBJ2-3; 8 nucleotides agree with TRBD1. After removal of 5 bases from V and 6 bases from J, the junction contained 7 bases not matched to a gene. There are 14 residues in the CDR3. CDR3 loop: CASSPRQGSDTQYF. CDR3 bases: TGTGCCAGCAGTCCCAGACAGGGGTCGGATACGCAGTATTTT.

Details on this clonotype: With a much larger clone just one base away, this may be a read error. The chain has TRBV6-5 and TRBJ1-6; D ambiguous. The CDR3 loop spans 13 amino acids. Trimming pared 7 bases from V and 10 bases from J, leaving 14 bases between. Germline CDR1 reads MNHEY; CDR2 reads SVGAGI. CDR3 bases: TGTGCCAGCACCCCAAGACCAGTATCACCCCTCCACTTT. Translated: CASTPRPVSPLHF.

The chain combines TRBV6-5 with TRBJ1-4; possibly TRBD1 for D (5 bases). Germline assignment: CDR1 MNHEY and CDR2 SVGAGI. CDR3 size: 18 residues. V was clipped by 0 bases and J by 0 bases, with 14 bases between them. CDR3 coding DNA: TGTGCCAGCAGTTACTCGACAGACCGCCTTGCAACTAATGAAAAACTGTTTTTT. Translating gives CASSYSTDRLATNEKLFF.

This clonotype was observed a handful of times. The CDR3 sequence is CASSLSWPSGSYEQYF. Written as DNA, the CDR3 is TGTGCCAGCAGCTTATCATGGCCTAGCGGCTCCTACGAGCAGTACTTC. The chain uses TRBV11-1 and TRBJ2-7; 7 bases are shared with TRBD2. The CDR3 extends over 16 amino acids. The J segment lost 0 bases and the V segment lost 2 bases, leaving 7 bases of the junction unmatched. Germline V gene lookup returns CDR1 SGHAT and CDR2 FQDESV (reference sequence).

The chain carries TRBV6-5 and TRBJ2-7, with 10 bases that match TRBD1. The V gene end was trimmed by 6 bases and the J gene end by 4 bases; junction bases not matched to a gene: 9. The V gene's germline CDR1 is MNHEY and CDR2 SVGAGI. The CDR3 loop spans 15 amino acids. This CDR3 reads CASRGTRDRGYEQYF. The CDR3 nucleotides read TGTGCCAGCAGGGGCACCCGGGACAGGGGTTACGAGCAGTACTTC.

This clonotype was seen a few times. The rearrangement uses TRBV12-3 or TRBV12-4 and TRBJ2-3; 15 bases are a match to TRBD2. The CDR3 has 17 amino acids. The trim removed 6 bases at V and 7 bases at J, leaving 11 bases unmatched. CDR3 residues: CASSSAGLAGGPNTQYF. CDR3 coding DNA: TGTGCCAGCAGCTCCGCTGGACTAGCGGGAGGGCCAAATACGCAGTATTTT.

The gene calls are TRBV20-1 and TRBJ2-2, with D unresolved. CDR1 DFQATT and CDR2 SNEGSKA come from the germline V gene (reference sequence). This CDR3 contains 15 residues. V was pared by 5 bases and J by 0 bases, with 13 bases between. The CDR3: CSAPAAETNTGELFF. The CDR3 bases are TGCAGTGCTCCGGCGGCGGAGACGAACACCGGGGAGCTGTTTTTT.

The V gene is TRBV6-4, the J gene TRBJ1-5, with TRBD1 matching 10 bases. CDR3 length: 15 residues. The V segment lost 3 bases and the J segment 2 bases; nucleotides outside the gene matches: 1. Looked up from germline, CDR1 is MRHNA and CDR2 is SNTAGT. The CDR3 DNA reads TGTGCCAGCAGTGAAGGGACAGGGGGCAATCAGCCCCAGCATTTT. It is translated as CASSEGTGGNQPQHF.

This chain connects TRBV24-1 to TRBJ2-1; D call uncertain. With 6 bases removed from V and 6 bases from J, the gap between germline ends came to 17 bases. The germline CDR1 and CDR2 sequences are KGHDR and SFDVKD. There are 15 residues in the CDR3. The CDR3 is CATSSSGPSGNEQFF. The CDR3, as DNA: TGTGCCACCAGTAGCTCCGGGCCTAGTGGCAATGAGCAGTTCTTC.

The chain is built from TRBV6-5 and TRBJ1-2; 7 bases match TRBD1. There are 14 residues in the CDR3. From germline, CDR1 is MNHEY and CDR2 SVGAGI. V dropped 10 bases and J dropped 2; count of bases not matched to a gene: 10. The CDR3 DNA sequence: TGTGCCATCTCGCCGGGACAGCTAAACTATGGCTACACCTTC. It is translated as CAISPGQLNYGYTF.

By sample share, this clonotype is large. The rearrangement uses TRBV6-5 and TRBJ1-6; D unclear. CDR1 and CDR2 from the germline V gene are MNHEY and SVGAGI. The CDR3 runs 16 residues. The ends were cut back, 6 bases at V and 10 bases at J, with 22 bases in the middle. Here the CDR3 DNA reads TGTGCCAGCAGCCCGGAGGTGGATGCTTTCAGGTCACCCCTCCACTTT. It specifies CASSPEVDAFRSPLHF.

In its sample, this clonotype was seen a few times. V usage is TRBV20-1 and J usage is TRBJ2-3, with a weak D call TRBD1 (6 bases). Trimming stripped 2 bases from V and 6 bases from J, with 15 bases between. The germline CDR1 and CDR2 sequences are DFQATT and SNEGSKA (reference sequence). The length of the CDR3 is 14 residues. The CDR3 here is CSARQQGPLDTQYF. DNA for the CDR3: TGCAGTGCTAGACAACAGGGTCCGCTGGATACGCAGTATTTT.

The rearrangement joins TRBV5-1 to TRBJ2-5; possibly TRBD1 for D (7 bases). The V end was cut by 3 bases, the J end by 4 bases, with 16 bases between. This CDR3 spans 15 amino acids. CDR1 is SGHRS, CDR2 YFSETQ, per germline. The CDR3 DNA reads TGCGCCAGCAGCTGGGCAGGGGGGTCCAGAGAGACCCAGTACTTC. Translation: CASSWAGGSRETQYF.

Of note for this clonotype: This may arise from a read error, as a much more abundant clone is one base away. This rearrangement joins TRBV6-1 to TRBJ2-7; D gene uncertain. In germline, CDR1 is MNHNS, CDR2 SASEGT. The CDR3 consists of 11 residues. The CDR3 region has the DNA TGTGCCAGCGGATCCCTAGACGAGAAGTACTTC. It translates to CASGSLDEKYF.

Remarks on this clonotype: This may arise from a read error, as a much more abundant clone is one base away. This CDR3 fails to terminate in the conserved phenylalanine or tryptophan, so it likely reflects a read error. This chain uses TRBV12-3 or TRBV12-4 with TRBJ2-5; D may be TRBD1 (5 bases). The CDR3 loop spans 13 amino acids. The V end was cut by 2 bases, the J end by 8 bases, with 12 bases between. The CDR3 protein is CASSLWGGVTQYY. The CDR3 nucleotides are TGTGCCAGCAGTTTATGGGGCGGAGTTACCCAGTACTAC.

The V gene is TRBV30, the J gene TRBJ1-5, with 10 nucleotides matching TRBD1. J was trimmed by 2 bases and V by 2 bases; bases with no gene match: 12. The CDR3 spans 18 residues. Germline V gives CDR1 GTSNPN, CDR2 SVGIG (reference sequence). The CDR3 region is CAWSPGTGVFIGNQPQHF. DNA for the CDR3: TGTGCCTGGAGTCCCGGGACAGGGGTTTTTATCGGCAATCAGCCCCAGCATTTT.

This clonotype was found a few times. The chain joins TRBV6-5 to TRBJ2-7; D is ambiguous. The CDR3 extends over 16 amino acids. Deletions cut 2 bases from V and 3 bases from J, with 17 bases between. The germline V gene encodes CDR1 MNHEY and CDR2 SVGAGI. The CDR3 DNA is TGTGCCAGCAGTTACGGGTCGCCCCCTCCGCACTACGAGCAGTACTTC. Encoded protein: CASSYGSPPPHYEQYF.

This chain links TRBV5-6 with TRBJ2-3; 10 bases fit TRBD2. The CDR3 is 17 residues long. CDR1 and CDR2 (germline): SGHDT, YYEEEE. Trimming at V came to 2 bases and at J to 1 base, leaving 7 bases not matched to a gene. CDR3: CASSLGPAGGGTDTQYF. CDR3 in DNA: TGTGCCAGCAGCTTAGGCCCAGCGGGAGGGGGCACAGATACGCAGTATTTT.

The V and J genes are TRBV30 and TRBJ1-3, with D possibly being TRBD1 (5 bases). Germline V gene sequence: CDR1 GTSNPN, CDR2 SVGIG (reference sequence). The CDR3 consists of 15 residues. V lost 4 bases, J lost 0 bases, and 13 bases lay in between. The CDR3 sequence is CAWMRGRASGNTIYF. The CDR3 DNA sequence: TGTGCCTGGATGCGTGGCAGGGCCTCTGGAAACACCATATATTTT.